Below are 26 T cell receptor beta chains sequenced from a single sample in a study of cytomegalovirus exposure and HLA in healthy donors. PCR used 60 Vbeta primers and 13 Jbeta primers. Only in-frame clones appear in the TCRdb table, and some are missing; sequencing was by immunoSEQ multiplex PCR. The profile shows a few hundred thousand clones, approximately 81% of them singletons. The source material was PBMCs. Receptors were obtained from a man younger than 40 in good health and CMV-seronegative.

V is TRBV28 and J is TRBJ2-1, with 10 bases fitting TRBD1. V dropped 5 bases and J dropped 7; count of bases not matched to a gene: 14. The CDR3 totals 17 residues. In germline, CDR1 is MDHEN, CDR2 SYDVKM. The CDR3 here is CASSPSGTGALRNEQFF. In nucleotides, the CDR3 is TGTGCCAGCAGTCCATCCGGGACAGGGGCCCTAAGGAATGAGCAGTTCTTC.

The chain uses TRBV28 and TRBJ1-1; tentative D call: TRBD1 (5 bases). Germline loops: CDR1 MDHEN, CDR2 SYDVKM. Trimming stripped 1 base from V and 6 bases from J, with 9 bases between. There are 13 residues in the CDR3. Here the CDR3 DNA reads TGTGCCAGCAGTTTATTAGGGGTTGCTGAAGCTTTCTTT. This codes for CASSLLGVAEAFF.

The genes are TRBV11-2 and TRBJ2-2; perhaps TRBD1 as D (6 bases). V was pared by 5 bases and J by 7 bases, with 17 bases between. The germline CDR1 and CDR2 sequences are SGHAT and FQNNGV. This CDR3 spans 15 amino acids. CDR3 in amino acids: CASSGERGLSGELFF. The CDR3 nucleotides read TGTGCCAGCAGCGGAGAAAGGGGGTTGAGCGGGGAGCTGTTTTTT.

The chain employs TRBV5-1 and TRBJ1-3; D might be TRBD1 (6 bases). Trimming cost V 4 bases and J 0 bases, with 14 bases left between them. The V gene's germline CDR1 is SGHRS and CDR2 YFSETQ. CDR3 length equals 16 residues. The CDR3 DNA reads TGCGCCAGCAGCCCGATACAGGGCTTCTCTGGAAACACCATATATTTT. Protein: CASSPIQGFSGNTIYF. The whole variable domain, remainder taken from reference TRBV5-1 and TRBJ1-3, is KAGVTQTPRYLIKTRGQQVTLSCSPISGHRSVSWYQQTPGQGLQFLFEYFSETQRNKGNFPGRFSGRQFSNSRSEMNVSTLELGDSALYLCASSPIQGFSGNTIYFGEGSWLTVV.

The chain is built from TRBV28 and TRBJ2-5, with TRBD2 matching 13 bases. V dropped 2 bases and J dropped 2; count of bases not matched to a gene: 2. CDR3 length: 16 amino acids. Per germline, CDR1 MDHEN and CDR2 SYDVKM. CDR3 in amino acids: CASSLGTSGVQETQYF. In DNA, the CDR3 is TGTGCCAGCAGTTTAGGGACTAGCGGGGTTCAAGAGACCCAGTACTTC.

This clone was observed a handful of times. The V call is TRBV9, the J call TRBJ2-5; TRBD2 aligns across 7 bases. The CDR3 covers 15 residues. The junction had 7 bases not matched to a gene; V was cut back by 0 bases and J by 5 bases. Germline CDR1 reads SGDLS; CDR2 reads YYNGEE. CDR3 sequence (DNA): TGTGCCAGCAGCGTAGCTGGCGGGGGATGGGAGACCCAGTACTTC. Translation gives CASSVAGGGWETQYF.

The chain combines TRBV19 with TRBJ1-3; the D gene is possibly TRBD1 (6 bases). CDR1 is LNHDA and CDR2 is SQIVND in the germline V gene (reference sequence). Between the trimmed V and J ends, which lost 5 bases and 2 bases, there was a span of 13 bases. This CDR3 has 15 amino acids. CDR3 bases: TGTGCCAGTAGTCCCCGGGACATGGCTGGAAACACCATATATTTT. The encoded protein is CASSPRDMAGNTIYF.

CDR3 DNA: TGCGCCAGCAGCGCAGACAGATATGCAACTAATGAAAAACTGTTTTTT. Translating it yields CASSADRYATNEKLFF. V usage is TRBV4-3 and J usage is TRBJ1-4, with D perhaps TRBD1 (5 bases). The CDR3 runs 16 residues. The germline gives CDR1 LGHNA, CDR2 YSLEER. V lost 5 bases, J lost 0 bases, and 13 bases lay in between.

This clone appeared once. The J gene is TRBJ1-2, the V gene TRBV5-1; 7 bases fit TRBD1. The CDR3 runs 17 residues. V was pared by 0 bases and J by 8 bases, with 16 bases of the junction left unmatched. The V gene's germline CDR1 is SGHRS and CDR2 YFSETQ. Here the CDR3 DNA reads TGCGCCAGCAGCTTGGCCCCTCCTACACAGGGGAGCGAAGGCTACACCTTC. This sequence encodes CASSLAPPTQGSEGYTF.

This chain connects TRBV9 to TRBJ1-2; D gene uncertain. The germline gives CDR1 SGDLS, CDR2 YYNGEE. V lost 3 bases to trimming and J lost 5 bases, with 14 bases between them. This CDR3 has 14 amino acids. The DNA of the CDR3 is TGTGCCAGCAGCGCGGGAGGGCGTTTTTATGGCTACACCTTC. Its translation is CASSAGGRFYGYTF. Variable domain in full (rest from reference TRBV9 and TRBJ1-2): DSGVTQTPKHLITATGQRVTLRCSPRSGDLSVYWYQQSLDQGLQFLIQYYNGEERAKGNILERFSAQQFPDLHSELNLSSLELGDSALYFCASSAGGRFYGYTFGSGTRLTVV.

This clone was seen a few times. V and J are TRBV5-6 and TRBJ1-1; D call uncertain. The V gene's germline CDR1 is SGHDT and CDR2 YYEEEE. This CDR3 comprises 11 residues. V was cut by 3 bases and J by 6 bases, with 6 bases left in between. Written as DNA, the CDR3 is TGTGCCAGCAGCTCGGTTTCTGAAGCTTTCTTT. This sequence encodes CASSSVSEAFF.

The chain combines TRBV7-2 with TRBJ2-2, with a weak D call TRBD2 (5 bases). The CDR3 is 14 residues long. Trimming cost V 6 bases and J 2 bases, with 10 bases left between them. Germline CDR1 is SGHTA and CDR2 is FQGNSA. CDR3 residues: CASSPDLNTGELFF. The CDR3 DNA reads as TGTGCCAGCAGTCCGGACTTAAACACCGGGGAGCTGTTTTTT.

The chain employs TRBV5-1 and TRBJ2-3; 8 nucleotides match TRBD2. With V trimmed by 4 bases and J by 3 bases, 7 bases remained unmatched. The CDR3 extends over 15 amino acids. Germline V gives CDR1 SGHRS, CDR2 YFSETQ. The CDR3 loop is CASSRWRGDTDTQYF. DNA of the CDR3: TGCGCCAGCAGCCGGTGGCGGGGGGATACAGATACGCAGTATTTT.

This clone was counted between two and nine times. The CDR3 region is CASSEKILGSEAFF. The CDR3 nucleotides read TGTGCCAGCAGTGAAAAAATATTGGGCTCTGAAGCTTTCTTT. The V gene is TRBV6-1, the J gene TRBJ1-1; no clear D gene. V was clipped by 2 bases and J by 6 bases, with 13 bases between them. CDR3 length: 14 residues. Germline CDR1 reads MNHNS; CDR2 reads SASEGT.

This chain links TRBV19 with TRBJ2-3, with 12 positions matching TRBD2. The CDR3 totals 16 residues. V dropped 6 bases and J dropped 4; count of bases not matched to a gene: 8. The germline gives CDR1 LNHDA, CDR2 SQIVND (reference sequence). The CDR3 loop reads CASRERTSGASDTQYF. CDR3 coding DNA: TGTGCCAGTAGGGAGCGGACTAGCGGGGCCTCAGATACGCAGTATTTT.

The chain uses TRBV6-1 and TRBJ1-2, with D maybe TRBD1 (5 bases). Trimming cost V 4 bases and J 2 bases, with 17 bases left between them. CDR3 length: 16 residues. Germline-derived CDR1 and CDR2 are MNHNS and SASEGT. In DNA, the CDR3 is TGTGCCAGCAGTGGGGCGGGGCAGGGAACGAACTATGGCTACACCTTC. It translates to CASSGAGQGTNYGYTF.

V is TRBV28 and J is TRBJ1-4, with TRBD1 matching over 10 bases. The CDR3 spans 18 residues. J was trimmed by 8 bases and V by 5 bases; bases with no gene match: 17. CDR1 is MDHEN, CDR2 SYDVKM, per germline. CDR3 region: CASSIPGQGSILGEKLFF. DNA for the CDR3: TGTGCCAGCAGTATACCGGGACAGGGGTCTATCCTCGGCGAAAAACTGTTTTTT.

The V gene is TRBV19, the J gene TRBJ1-3; TRBD1 matches at 8 bases. The CDR3 is made up of 15 amino acids. V lost 4 bases, J lost 4 bases, and 6 bases stayed unmatched. The V gene's germline CDR1 is LNHDA and CDR2 SQIVND (reference sequence). CDR3 residues: CASSTTGGPGNTIYF. The CDR3 region has the DNA TGTGCCAGTAGTACTACAGGGGGACCCGGAAACACCATATATTTT.

This clone was seen a handful of times. This rearrangement joins TRBV4-2 to TRBJ2-7; a weak D match, TRBD2 (6 bases). The CDR3 extends over 18 amino acids. Deletions cut 1 base from V and 0 bases from J, with 19 bases between. Germline loops: CDR1 LGHNA, CDR2 YNFKEQ. The CDR3 spells CASSQAGLLGESSYEQYF. Written as DNA, the CDR3 is TGTGCCAGCAGCCAAGCGGGACTTCTGGGGGAAAGCTCCTACGAGCAGTACTTC.

The chain carries TRBV6-5 and TRBJ1-5; tentatively, D is TRBD1 (5 bases). Germline CDR1 and CDR2: MNHEY and SVGAGI. Trimming stripped 8 bases from V and 2 bases from J, with 13 bases between. The CDR3 consists of 14 residues. The CDR3 DNA reads as TGTGCCAGCTCCCGGGGGGTAGGCAATCAGCCCCAGCATTTT. Its translation is CASSRGVGNQPQHF.

The chain combines TRBV9 with TRBJ2-1; no reliable D call. Germline-derived CDR1 and CDR2 are SGDLS and YYNGEE. The CDR3 length is 13 residues. V was pared by 4 bases and J by 0 bases, with 5 bases between. The CDR3 spells CASSSSSYNEQFF. DNA for the CDR3: TGTGCCAGCAGCTCGAGCTCCTACAATGAGCAGTTCTTC.

The V and J genes are TRBV6-1 and TRBJ2-7, with 8 nucleotides matching TRBD1. Germline V gene sequence: CDR1 MNHNS, CDR2 SASEGT. The CDR3 is 15 amino acids. V lost 4 bases and J lost 3; bases outside the gene matches: 8. CDR3 sequence (DNA): TGTGCCAGCAGTGGATTGACAGGGGTCGGCTACGAGCAGTACTTC. It translates to CASSGLTGVGYEQYF.

This chain links TRBV5-1 with TRBJ2-1; TRBD2 agrees at 8 bases. Trimming at V came to 5 bases and at J to 8 bases, leaving 9 bases not matched to a gene. The CDR3 is 14 amino acids. The germline V gene encodes CDR1 SGHRS and CDR2 YFSETQ. The CDR3 reads CASRSGGAGDEQFF. The CDR3 coding sequence is TGCGCCAGCAGATCCGGGGGGGCCGGGGATGAGCAGTTCTTC.

This clone was found once. The V and J genes are TRBV9 and TRBJ2-3, with 8 bases fitting TRBD2. Germline lookup yields CDR1 SGDLS and CDR2 YYNGEE. V lost 4 bases and J lost 3; bases outside the gene matches: 7. CDR3 length equals 15 residues. CDR3 in DNA: TGTGCCAGCAGCTTCGGACTAGCCGGGACAGATACGCAGTATTTT. It is translated as CASSFGLAGTDTQYF. Variable domain in full (rest from reference TRBV9 and TRBJ2-3): DSGVTQTPKHLITATGQRVTLRCSPRSGDLSVYWYQQSLDQGLQFLIQYYNGEERAKGNILERFSAQQFPDLHSELNLSSLELGDSALYFCASSFGLAGTDTQYFGPGTRLTVL.

A remark on this clone: Other DNA sequences from this sample encode an identical CDR3 as well. The rearrangement joins TRBV28 to TRBJ2-7; D is unclear. The germline V gene has CDR1 MDHEN and CDR2 SYDVKM. Deletions cut 9 bases from V and 1 base from J, with 7 bases between. The CDR3 totals 11 residues. DNA for the CDR3: TGTGCCAGTTCCTCTTCCTACGAGCAGTACTTC. It codes for CASSSSYEQYF.

There are a few counts of this clone. The chain uses TRBV5-1 and TRBJ2-3; 8 nucleotides match TRBD2. The CDR3 consists of 16 residues. V lost 3 bases to trimming and J lost 0 bases; unmatched junction nucleotides: 6. CDR1 and CDR2 from the germline V gene are SGHRS and YFSETQ. CDR3 nucleotide sequence: TGCGCCAGCAGCTCACTCGCGGGGGGTAGCACAGATACGCAGTATTTT. Its protein is CASSSLAGGSTDTQYF.